This TCR beta chain was found in a study of cytotoxic CD8 clonotypes in ibrutinib-treated CLL. Whole-study context: Within the patient group, eleven to twelve were relapsed/refractory and around 15 treatment-naive, and about 18 were IGHV unmutated.

This clone came up a few times. Data came from immunoSEQ multiplex PCR; TCRdb stores just in-frame clones and leaves some out. The table has 190,000 or so clones, around 72% seen once. The CDR3 contains 14 residues. V was trimmed by 5 bases and J by 9 bases, leaving 17 bases between them. CDR1 SNHLY and CDR2 FYNNEI come from the germline V gene. The material sequenced was PBMCs, taken after 24 months of ibrutinib treatment. The TCR comes from a human donor with chronic lymphocytic leukemia. This chain connects TRBV2 to TRBJ2-1, with a possible D match to TRBD2 (6 bases). The CDR3 DNA follows: TGTGCCAGCAGTCTTTTTTCGGAGGGTTCTGAGCAGTTCTTC. Encoded protein: CASSLFSEGSEQFF.